This T cell receptor beta chain was captured by sequencing in a study of T cell repertoires in cytomegalovirus infection. Study-level background: Both a matching HLA type and CMV infection were indicated by public TCR beta signatures. Notes on the study in general: Public TCR beta family frequency separated CMV-and-HLA carriers, including in an independent cohort. The ex vivo response showed dominance by HLA-C-restricted CMV-specific TCR beta clonotypes.

TCRdb processed the reads anew with MiXCR; each CDR3 protein has one entry. The table includes roughly 630,000 distinct CDR3 sequences, 20% to 25% detected once. This clonotype was found a few times. Antigen: not known. The CDR3 consists of 14 residues. Looked up from germline, CDR1 is LNHDA and CDR2 is SQIVND (reference sequence). V was shortened by 6 bases and J by 4 bases, with 13 bases between the two germline ends. Sequencing was carried out using CD8+ T cells from PBMCs. This chain joins TRBV19 and TRBJ2-1; D not resolved. This clonotype originated in a human donor in good health (CMV status not recorded). Some clones in this sample may be carry-over from other donors' samples. In nucleotides, the CDR3 is TGTGCCAGTAGCCCGGGTCCTAAGTACAATGAGCAGTTCTTC. Amino acid sequence: CASSPGPKYNEQFF.